The source of this T cell receptor (beta chain) is a study of somatic mutations in cytotoxic T cells in rheumatoid arthritis. Only in-frame clones appear in the TCRdb table, and some are missing; sequencing was by immunoSEQ multiplex PCR. The sample has more than 10,000 clones, around 75% seen once; the top ten hold roughly 40%. With 4 bases clipped from V and 1 base from J, the junction kept 3 bases outside the gene matches. Germline V CDR1 and CDR2: MDHEN, SYDVKM. The CDR3 runs to 15 residues. The source material was CD8+ T cells sorted from blood. This chain uses TRBV28 with TRBJ2-2, with 7 bases matching TRBD1. This receptor was identified in a man in his sixties in good health. DNA for the CDR3: TGTGCCAGCAGTTCCGACAGGGAGAACACCGGGGAGCTGTTTTTT. It encodes CASSSDRENTGELFF.